This T cell receptor beta chain was recorded in a study of control samples from healthy donors and cancer patients. Profiling relied on immunoSEQ multiplex PCR, and the TCRdb table lists in-frame clones only, not all of them. The repertoire consists of around 71,000 clones, with 90% occurring once and the leading ten covering around 1.2%. There are 15 residues in the CDR3. CDR1 and CDR2 from the germline V gene are LNHNV and YYDKDF (reference sequence). Trimming shortened V by 1 base and J by 0 bases, and 9 bases separated the two germline ends. V usage is TRBV15 and J usage is TRBJ1-2; D is undetermined. The clonotype comes from a woman aged 50 to 65 with colorectal cancer. Material: PBMCs. This chain's CDR3 is CATSRVGGTNYGYTF. The CDR3 DNA follows: TGTGCCACCAGCAGAGTAGGAGGCACTAACTATGGCTACACCTTC.